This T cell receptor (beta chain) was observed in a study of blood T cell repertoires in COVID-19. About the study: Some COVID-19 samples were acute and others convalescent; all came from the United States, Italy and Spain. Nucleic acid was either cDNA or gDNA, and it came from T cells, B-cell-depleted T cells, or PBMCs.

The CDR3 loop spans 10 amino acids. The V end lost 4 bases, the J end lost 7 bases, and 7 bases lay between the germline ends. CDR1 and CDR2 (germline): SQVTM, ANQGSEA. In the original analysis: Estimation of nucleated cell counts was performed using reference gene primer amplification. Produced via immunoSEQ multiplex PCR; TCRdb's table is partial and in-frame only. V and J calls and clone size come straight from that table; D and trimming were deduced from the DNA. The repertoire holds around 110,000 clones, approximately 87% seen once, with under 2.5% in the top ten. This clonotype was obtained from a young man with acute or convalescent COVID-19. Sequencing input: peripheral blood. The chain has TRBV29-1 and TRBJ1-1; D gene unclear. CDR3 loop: CSVAGYEAFF. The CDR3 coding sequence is TGCAGCGTTGCCGGGTATGAAGCTTTCTTT.